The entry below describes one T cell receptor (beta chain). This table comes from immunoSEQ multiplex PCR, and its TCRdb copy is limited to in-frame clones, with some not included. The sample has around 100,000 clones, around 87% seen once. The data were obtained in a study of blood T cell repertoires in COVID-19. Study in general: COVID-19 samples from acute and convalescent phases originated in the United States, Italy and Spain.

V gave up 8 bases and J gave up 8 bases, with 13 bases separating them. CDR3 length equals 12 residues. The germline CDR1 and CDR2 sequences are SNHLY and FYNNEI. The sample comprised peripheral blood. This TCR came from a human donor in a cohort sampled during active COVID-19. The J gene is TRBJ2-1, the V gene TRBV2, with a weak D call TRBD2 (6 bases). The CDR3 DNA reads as TGTGCCAGCGGGGAGGAGTGGGATGAGCAGTTCTTC. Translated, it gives CASGEEWDEQFF.